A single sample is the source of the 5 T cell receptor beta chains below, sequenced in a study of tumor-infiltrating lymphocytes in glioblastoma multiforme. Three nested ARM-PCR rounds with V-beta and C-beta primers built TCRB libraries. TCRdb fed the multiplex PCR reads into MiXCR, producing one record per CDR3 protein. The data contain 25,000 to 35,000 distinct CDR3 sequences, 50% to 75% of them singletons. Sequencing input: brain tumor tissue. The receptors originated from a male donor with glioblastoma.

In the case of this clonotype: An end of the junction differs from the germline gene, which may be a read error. CDR3 in DNA: TGTGCCGTCAGTGATTTAGGTGGAGCTCAGGAGACCCAGTACTTC. The encoded protein is CAVSDLGGAQETQYF. The chain is built from TRBV10-3 and TRBJ2-5; no clear D. Germline loops: CDR1 ENHRY, CDR2 SYGVKD. CDR3 size: 15 residues.

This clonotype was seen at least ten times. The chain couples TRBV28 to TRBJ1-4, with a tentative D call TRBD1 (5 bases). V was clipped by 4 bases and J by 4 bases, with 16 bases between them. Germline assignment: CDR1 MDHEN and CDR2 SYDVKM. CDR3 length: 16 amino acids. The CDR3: CASSSLALGGNEKLFF. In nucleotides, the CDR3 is TGTGCCAGCAGTTCCCTTGCCCTGGGGGGTAATGAAAAACTGTTTTTT.

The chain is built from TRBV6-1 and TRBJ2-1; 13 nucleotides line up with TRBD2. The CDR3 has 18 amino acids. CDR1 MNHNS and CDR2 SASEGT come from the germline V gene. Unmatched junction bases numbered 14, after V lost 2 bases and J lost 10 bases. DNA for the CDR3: TGTGCCAGCAGTGAATGGGGACTAGCGGGGAGGGTAGTCAAAGAGCAGTTCTTC. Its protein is CASSEWGLAGRVVKEQFF.

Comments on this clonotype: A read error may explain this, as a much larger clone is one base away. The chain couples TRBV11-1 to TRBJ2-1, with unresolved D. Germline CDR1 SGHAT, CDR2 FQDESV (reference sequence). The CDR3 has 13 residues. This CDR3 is CANSLGHWFGQFF. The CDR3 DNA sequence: TGTGCCAACAGCTTAGGCCACTGGTTTGGGCAGTTCTTC.

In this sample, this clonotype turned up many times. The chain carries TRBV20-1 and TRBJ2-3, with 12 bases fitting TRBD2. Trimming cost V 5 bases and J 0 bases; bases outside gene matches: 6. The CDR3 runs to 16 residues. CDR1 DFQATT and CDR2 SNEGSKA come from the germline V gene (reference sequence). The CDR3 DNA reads TGCAGTGCTGGCAGGCTAGCGGGAGGGAGCACAGATACGCAGTATTTT. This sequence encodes CSAGRLAGGSTDTQYF.